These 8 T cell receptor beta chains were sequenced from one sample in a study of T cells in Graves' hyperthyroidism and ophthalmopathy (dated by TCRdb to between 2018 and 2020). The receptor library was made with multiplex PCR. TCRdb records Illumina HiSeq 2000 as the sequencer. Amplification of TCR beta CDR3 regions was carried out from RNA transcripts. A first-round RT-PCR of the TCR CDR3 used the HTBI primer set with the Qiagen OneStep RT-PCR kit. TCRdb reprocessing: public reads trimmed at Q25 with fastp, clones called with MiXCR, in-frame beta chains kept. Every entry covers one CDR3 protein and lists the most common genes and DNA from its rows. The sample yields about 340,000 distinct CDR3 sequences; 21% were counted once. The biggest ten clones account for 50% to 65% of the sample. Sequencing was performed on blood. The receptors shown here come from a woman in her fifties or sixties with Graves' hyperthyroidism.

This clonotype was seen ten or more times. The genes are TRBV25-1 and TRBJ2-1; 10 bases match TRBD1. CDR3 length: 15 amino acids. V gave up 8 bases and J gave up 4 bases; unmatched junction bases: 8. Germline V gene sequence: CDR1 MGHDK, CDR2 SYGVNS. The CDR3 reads CASHPGTGAYNEQFF. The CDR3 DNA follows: TGTGCCAGCCATCCCGGGACAGGGGCATACAATGAGCAGTTCTTC.

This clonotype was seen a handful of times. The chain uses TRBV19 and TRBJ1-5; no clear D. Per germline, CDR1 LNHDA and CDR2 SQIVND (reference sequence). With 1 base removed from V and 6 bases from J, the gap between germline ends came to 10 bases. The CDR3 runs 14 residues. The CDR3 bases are TGTGCCAGTAGTATAGCTGGGCTCGGTCAGCCCCAGCATTTT. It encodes CASSIAGLGQPQHF.

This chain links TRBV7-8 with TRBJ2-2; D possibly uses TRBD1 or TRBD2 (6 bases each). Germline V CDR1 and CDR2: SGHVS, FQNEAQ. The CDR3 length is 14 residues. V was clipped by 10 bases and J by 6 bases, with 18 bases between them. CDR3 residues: CATHPLGGPGELFF. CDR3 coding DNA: TGTGCCACCCACCCCCTGGGGGGCCCCGGGGAGCTGTTTTTT.

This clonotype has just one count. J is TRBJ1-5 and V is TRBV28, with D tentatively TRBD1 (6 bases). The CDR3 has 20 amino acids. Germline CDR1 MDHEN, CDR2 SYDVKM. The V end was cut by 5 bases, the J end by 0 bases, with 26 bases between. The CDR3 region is CASSTQQGREGVYSNQPQHF. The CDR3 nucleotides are TGTGCCAGCAGTACCCAACAGGGACGCGAGGGGGTATATAGCAATCAGCCCCAGCATTTT.

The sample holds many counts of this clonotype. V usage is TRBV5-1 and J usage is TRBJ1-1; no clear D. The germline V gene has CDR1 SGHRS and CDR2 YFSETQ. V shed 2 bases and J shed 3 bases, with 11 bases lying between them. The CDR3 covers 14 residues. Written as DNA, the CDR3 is TGCGCCAGCAGCTTCGAGGATTTGGACACTGAAGCTTTCTTT. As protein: CASSFEDLDTEAFF. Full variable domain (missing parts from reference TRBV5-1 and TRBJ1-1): KAGVTQTPRYLIKTRGQQVTLSCSPISGHRSVSWYQQTPGQGLQFLFEYFSETQRNKGNFPGRFSGRQFSNSRSEMNVSTLELGDSALYLCASSFEDLDTEAFFGQGTRLTVV.

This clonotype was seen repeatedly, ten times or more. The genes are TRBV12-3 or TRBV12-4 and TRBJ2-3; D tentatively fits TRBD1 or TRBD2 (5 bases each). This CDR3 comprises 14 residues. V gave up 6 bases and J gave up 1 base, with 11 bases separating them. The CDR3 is CASRRRGGTDTQYF. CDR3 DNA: TGTGCCAGCAGGAGAAGGGGAGGCACAGATACGCAGTATTTT.

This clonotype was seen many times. The CDR3, as DNA: TGTGCCAGCAGCCCAGCACGGGGTGGCTACACCTTC. As protein: CASSPARGGYTF. The chain is built from TRBV12-3 or TRBV12-4 and TRBJ1-2; D uncertain. With 6 bases removed from V and 7 bases from J, the gap between germline ends came to 12 bases. This CDR3 region has 12 residues.

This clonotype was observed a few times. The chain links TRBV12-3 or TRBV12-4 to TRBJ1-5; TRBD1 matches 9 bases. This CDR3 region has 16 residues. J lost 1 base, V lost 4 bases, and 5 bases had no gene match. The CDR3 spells CASSSGQGLSNQPQHF. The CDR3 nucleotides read TGTGCCAGCAGTTCCGGACAGGGGCTGAGCAATCAGCCCCAGCATTTT.